This T cell receptor (beta chain) was recorded in a study of identical twins' blood T cells. The CDR3 totals 14 residues. Germline V gene sequence: CDR1 DFQATT, CDR2 SNEGSKA (reference sequence). Sample barcodes were added at both library ends during cDNA synthesis. TCRdb itself ran the 5' RACE reads through MiXCR, one entry per CDR3 protein. In the table there are 300,000 to 400,000 distinct CDR3 sequences, more than 25% of which are singletons. Broader study findings: Even for out-of-frame TCRbeta, twins reportedly shared V gene usage much more than unrelated donors. Shared CDR3 clonotype counts between two donors mainly tracked the product of their cloneset sizes, twins included.

The three twin pairs were reared together, likely meeting the same infections. Details on this clonotype: The target antigen is unknown. The junction differs from germline at one of its ends, possibly a read error.

The chain joins TRBV20-1 to TRBJ1-1, with TRBD1 matching 7 bases. The clonotype comes from a woman aged 18-49 years in good health. Sequenced material: PBMCs. CDR3 nucleotide sequence: TGCAGTGCTAGGGGGGGACAGCCGAACACTGTAGCTTTCTTT. It translates to CSARGGQPNTVAFF.